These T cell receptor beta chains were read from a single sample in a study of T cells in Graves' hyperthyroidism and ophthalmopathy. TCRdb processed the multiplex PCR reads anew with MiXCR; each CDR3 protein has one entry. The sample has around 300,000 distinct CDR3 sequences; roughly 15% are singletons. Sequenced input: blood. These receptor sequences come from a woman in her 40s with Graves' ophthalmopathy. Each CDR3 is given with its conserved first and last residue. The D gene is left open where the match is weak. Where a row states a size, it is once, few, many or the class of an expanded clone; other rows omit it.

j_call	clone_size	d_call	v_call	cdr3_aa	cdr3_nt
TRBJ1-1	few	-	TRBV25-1	CASSDWDTDTEAFF	TGTGCCAGCAGTGATTGGGACACAGACACTGAAGCTTTCTTT
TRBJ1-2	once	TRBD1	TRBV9	CASSAPGGVYGYTF	TGTGCCAGCAGCGCTCCAGGGGGCGTTTATGGCTACACCTTC
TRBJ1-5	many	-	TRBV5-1	CASSLEGGRQPQHF	TGCGCCAGCAGCTTGGAAGGGGGGCGGCAGCCCCAGCATTTT
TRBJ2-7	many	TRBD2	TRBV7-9	CASIPSSGGYYEQYF	TGTGCCAGCATCCCTTCTAGCGGGGGGTACTACGAGCAGTACTTC
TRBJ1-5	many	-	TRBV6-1	CASRNSGVGNQPQHF	TGTGCCAGCAGGAACTCGGGAGTTGGCAATCAGCCCCAGCATTTT
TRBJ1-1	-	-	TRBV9	CASSVLGLNTEAFF	TGTGCCAGCAGCGTACTCGGCCTGAACACTGAAGCTTTCTTT
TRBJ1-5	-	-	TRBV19	CASSISLGGRGNQPQHF	TGTGCCAGTAGTATCTCTTTAGGAGGCAGGGGCAATCAGCCCCAGCATTTT
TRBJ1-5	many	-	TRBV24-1	CATSDSGHRNQPQHF	TGTGCCACCAGTGATTCGGGACACCGCAATCAGCCCCAGCATTTT
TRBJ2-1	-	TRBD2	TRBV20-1	CSARSGALAGFEQFF	TGCAGTGCTAGGTCAGGGGCGCTAGCGGGCTTTGAGCAGTTCTTC
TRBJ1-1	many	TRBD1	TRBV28	CASSRGTGRTEAFF	TGTGCCAGCAGTCGGGGGACAGGGAGGACTGAAGCTTTCTTT
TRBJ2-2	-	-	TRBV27	CASREGGATGELFF	TGTGCCAGCAGAGAGGGGGGCGCGACCGGGGAGCTGTTTTTT
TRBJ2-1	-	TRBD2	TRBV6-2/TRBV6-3	CASSYSMRLAGSYSEQFF	TGTGCCAGCAGTTACTCGATGAGACTAGCGGGATCCTACAGTGAGCAGTTCTTC
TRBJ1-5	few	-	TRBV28	CASRIPGHVLRPQHF	TGTGCCAGCAGGATTCCGGGACACGTCCTTCGGCCCCAGCATTTT
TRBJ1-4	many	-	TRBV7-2	CASSRGDGGGREKLFF	TGTGCCAGCAGCCGAGGGGACGGCGGTGGGAGAGAAAAACTGTTTTTT
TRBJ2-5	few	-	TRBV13	CASSLSLLETQYF	TGTGCCAGCAGCCTAAGCCTACTAGAGACCCAGTACTTC
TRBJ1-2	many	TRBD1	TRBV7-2	CASNRPGQGARYGYTF	TGTGCCAGCAACCGACCGGGACAGGGGGCGAGATATGGCTACACCTTC
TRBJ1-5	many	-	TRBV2	CASKGEVGYSNQPQHF	TGTGCCAGCAAGGGGGAGGTCGGTTATAGCAATCAGCCCCAGCATTTT
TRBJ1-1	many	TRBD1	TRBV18	CASSPSTGVTEAFF	TGTGCCAGCTCACCCTCGACAGGGGTCACTGAAGCTTTCTTT
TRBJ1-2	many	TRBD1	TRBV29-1	CSVTTGFGNYGYTF	TGCAGCGTGACGACAGGGTTTGGTAACTATGGCTACACCTTC
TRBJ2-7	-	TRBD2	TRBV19	CASRAPGGEYEQYF	TGTGCCAGTAGAGCTCCGGGGGGAGAGTACGAGCAGTACTTC